This T cell receptor (beta chain) comes out of a study of blood T cell repertoires in COVID-19. Study at large: Collection of acute and convalescent COVID-19 samples took place in the United States, Italy and Spain. T cells, B-cell-depleted T cells, or PBMCs supplied cDNA or gDNA.

Data came from immunoSEQ multiplex PCR; TCRdb stores just in-frame clones and leaves some out. The sample includes about 200,000 clones, roughly 84% of them seen just once. Seattle patients were enrolled while actively infected and followed longitudinally. CDR1 is SGHRS, CDR2 YFSETQ, per germline. This CDR3 is built from 15 residues. The V end lost 0 bases, the J end lost 5 bases, and 14 bases lay between the germline ends. This TCR came from a man between 50 and 59 years old with COVID-19, enrolled during active disease. Material for sequencing was peripheral blood. This sequence joins TRBV5-1 and TRBJ2-5; D is unclear. The CDR3 bases are TGCGCCAGCAGCTTGGATCCTTTCCCCGGGGAGACCCAGTACTTC. It yields the protein CASSLDPFPGETQYF.